The 27 T cell receptor beta chains given below trace back to one sample, sequenced in a study of T-cell memory formation after mild COVID-19. MiXCR was run by TCRdb on the 5' RACE reads, yielding one entry per CDR3 protein. The table includes approximately 300,000 distinct CDR3 sequences, 15% to 20% detected once. Material: PBMCs or a T cell subset sorted from them (not recorded which). These TCRs come from a man between 18 and 35 years old who had mild COVID-19 (a few samples of this study predate the infection). Cell type and time point are not known.

This clonotype was detected ten times or more. V gene TRBV7-2 combines with J gene TRBJ2-7, with 7 bases lining up with TRBD2. The V and J ends lost 4 bases and 2 bases, in that order; junction bases with no gene match: 5. This CDR3 is 14 amino acids long. Germline CDR1 and CDR2: SGHTA and FQGNSA. This CDR3 reads CASSYQTSTYEQYV. CDR3 DNA sequence: TGTGCCAGCAGCTACCAGACTAGCACCTACGAGCAGTACGTC.

The chain recombines TRBV9 with TRBJ2-7; D not resolved. Germline V gene lookup returns CDR1 SGDLS and CDR2 YYNGEE. V lost 3 bases and J 4 bases, leaving 2 bases between the germline ends. The CDR3 is 10 residues long. This CDR3 reads CASSGYEQYV. In DNA, the CDR3 is TGTGCCAGCAGCGGGTACGAGCAGTACGTC.

This rearrangement joins TRBV7-2 to TRBJ2-3; TRBD2 matches 8 bases. This CDR3 is built from 16 residues. Germline-derived CDR1 and CDR2 are SGHTA and FQGNSA. Trimming took 2 bases from V and 6 from J; bases not matched to a gene: 10. The CDR3 DNA is TGTGCCAGCAGCTTAATTTCGGGAGCGGGGGTGGATACGCAGTATTTT. The encoded protein is CASSLISGAGVDTQYF.

The CDR3 sequence: CASSVLWDREGNEQFF. The CDR3 bases are TGTGCCAGCAGCGTACTCTGGGACAGGGAGGGCAATGAGCAGTTCTTC. This chain connects TRBV9 to TRBJ2-1, with 9 positions matching TRBD1. The trim removed 1 base at V and 6 bases at J, leaving 8 bases unmatched. Germline CDR1 reads SGDLS; CDR2 reads YYNGEE. The CDR3 spans 16 residues.

The chain joins TRBV6-6 to TRBJ2-3; weak D call: TRBD1 (5 bases). The CDR3 covers 12 residues. The V gene's germline CDR1 is MNHNY and CDR2 SVGAGI (reference sequence). V was cut by 2 bases and J by 6 bases, with 6 bases left in between. The CDR3 region is CASSYDSDTQYF. The CDR3 DNA reads as TGTGCCAGCAGTTACGACAGTGATACGCAGTATTTT.

The chain carries TRBV7-9 and TRBJ2-5; D is unclear. This CDR3 has 9 amino acids. The V gene's germline CDR1 is SEHNR and CDR2 FQNEAQ (reference sequence). V was shortened by 10 bases and J by 5 bases, with 5 bases between the two germline ends. CDR3 in DNA: TGTGCCACCCGGGAGACCCAGTACTTC. It yields the protein CATRETQYF.

The chain is built from TRBV7-2 and TRBJ2-1; tentative D call: TRBD1 (6 bases). Germline V lookup: CDR1 SGHTA, CDR2 FQGNSA. The CDR3 extends over 15 amino acids. V lost 4 bases, J lost 5 bases, and 15 bases lay in between. The CDR3 spells CASSYDRQVHNEQFF. For the CDR3, the DNA is TGTGCCAGCAGCTACGACAGACAGGTCCACAATGAGCAGTTCTTC.

This clonotype has at least ten counts. V usage is TRBV5-1 and J usage is TRBJ2-5; possibly TRBD2 for D (6 bases). Germline assignment: CDR1 SGHRS and CDR2 YFSETQ. The CDR3 has 15 residues. V was pared by 0 bases and J by 4 bases, with 13 bases between. CDR3 sequence reads: CASSLVLGTGETQYF. DNA of the CDR3: TGCGCCAGCAGCTTGGTCCTCGGGACTGGAGAGACCCAGTACTTC.

This chain links TRBV19 with TRBJ1-6; 8 bases line up with TRBD1. The J segment lost 15 bases and the V segment lost 7 bases, leaving 11 bases of the junction unmatched. The germline gives CDR1 LNHDA, CDR2 SQIVND (reference sequence). The CDR3 consists of 13 residues. The CDR3 DNA reads TGTGCCAGTACGGACAGGGCCCCTTTGAACCTCCACTTT. Its protein product is CASTDRAPLNLHF.

This clonotype was counted many times. The V and J genes are TRBV6-6 and TRBJ2-7, with TRBD1 as a possible D gene (5 bases). Germline CDR1 and CDR2: MNHNY and SVGAGI (reference sequence). CDR3 length equals 13 residues. The germline V and J ends were trimmed by 3 bases and 3 bases, with 9 bases remaining between them. The DNA of the CDR3 is TGTGCCAGCAGTTATCCCCAGGGCTACGAGCAGTACTTC. Amino acid sequence: CASSYPQGYEQYF.

This chain uses TRBV2 with TRBJ2-1, with D hard to call. V lost 0 bases, J lost 6 bases, and 9 bases lay in between. CDR3 length: 14 amino acids. Germline V gives CDR1 SNHLY, CDR2 FYNNEI. The CDR3 reads CASSEALQVNEQFF. The CDR3 DNA reads TGTGCCAGCAGTGAAGCGCTCCAGGTCAATGAGCAGTTCTTC. The complete variable domain, with remaining parts taken from reference TRBV2 and TRBJ2-1, reads EPEVTQTPSHQVTQMGQEVILRCVPISNHLYFYWYRQILGQKVEFLVSFYNNEISEKSEIFDDQFSVERPDGSNFTLKIRSTKLEDSAMYFCASSEALQVNEQFFGPGTRLTVL.

Ten or more counts support this clonotype. The CDR3 is CASSLEGSLLRPQHF. The CDR3 region has the DNA TGTGCCAGCAGCTTAGAGGGTAGCCTTCTTAGGCCCCAGCATTTT. The V and J genes are TRBV7-8 and TRBJ1-5; D is unclear. V was pared by 1 base and J by 9 bases, with 16 bases between. This CDR3 spans 15 amino acids. Germline CDR1 and CDR2: SGHVS and FQNEAQ.

There are a few counts of this clonotype. The chain couples TRBV4-3 to TRBJ1-6; D is undetermined. CDR3 size: 16 residues. V was clipped by 0 bases and J by 7 bases, with 13 bases between them. CDR1 is LGHNA and CDR2 is YSLEER in the germline V gene. The DNA of the CDR3 is TGCGCCAGCAGCCAAGATCGGGTCGGGTGGAATTCACCCCTCCACTTT. Amino acids: CASSQDRVGWNSPLHF.

In its sample, this clonotype was seen a few times. This chain uses TRBV3-1 with TRBJ2-1; TRBD2 matches 10 bases. This CDR3 comprises 13 residues. V was clipped by 4 bases and J by 9 bases; unmatched bases: 3. Germline CDR1 LGHDT, CDR2 YNNKEL (reference sequence). The CDR3 is CASSLLAGAEQFF. The CDR3 DNA follows: TGTGCCAGCAGCCTCCTAGCGGGGGCTGAGCAGTTCTTC.

This chain joins TRBV7-3 and TRBJ1-6; 7 nucleotides line up with TRBD1. The CDR3 spans 16 residues. V trimming: 5 bases; J trimming: 2 bases; junction bases outside the gene matches: 6. Germline assignment: CDR1 SGHTA and CDR2 FQGTGA. CDR3 amino acids: CASSSLQGPYNSPLHF. DNA of the CDR3: TGTGCCAGCAGCAGTCTACAGGGGCCCTATAATTCACCCCTCCACTTT.

The J gene is TRBJ2-7, the V gene TRBV6-5; 10 bases map to TRBD1. V lost 6 bases and J lost 5; bases outside the gene matches: 7. The V gene's germline CDR1 is MNHEY and CDR2 SVGAGI. There are 14 residues in the CDR3. The chain's CDR3 is CASRGQGMRDEQYV. The CDR3 DNA reads as TGTGCCAGCAGGGGACAGGGGATGAGAGACGAGCAGTACGTC.

The J gene is TRBJ1-1, the V gene TRBV2; D unresolved. The CDR3 totals 13 residues. Germline V gene data show CDR1 as SNHLY and CDR2 as FYNNEI. With 7 bases removed from V and 3 bases from J, the gap between germline ends came to 12 bases. CDR3 in DNA: TGTGCCAGCAAAAATGGGCAGTACACTGAAGCTTTCTTT. It encodes CASKNGQYTEAFF.

This clonotype was detected a few times. The chain is built from TRBV30 and TRBJ2-5; D possibly matches TRBD1 or TRBD2 (5 bases each). The CDR3 has 12 amino acids. Looked up from germline, CDR1 is GTSNPN and CDR2 is SVGIG (reference sequence). V dropped 1 base and J dropped 4 bases, with 7 bases sitting between them. The CDR3 coding sequence is TGTGCCTGGAGTGGGGACGGAGAGACCCAGTACTTC. Translating it yields CAWSGDGETQYF. The full variable domain, rest sourced from reference TRBV30 and TRBJ2-5, is SQTIHQWPATLVQPVGSPLSLECTVEGTSNPNLYWYRQAAGRGLQLLFYSVGIGQISSEVPQNLSASRPQDRQFILSSKKLLLSDSGFYLCAWSGDGETQYFGPGTRLLVL.

This clonotype was counted a few times. The chain recombines TRBV6-6 with TRBJ1-1; the D gene is possibly TRBD1 (5 bases). Germline V lookup: CDR1 MNHNY, CDR2 SVGAGI (reference sequence). V was pared by 5 bases and J by 1 base, with 20 bases between. The CDR3 is 17 residues long. The CDR3: CASSPPHTLTANTEAFF. The CDR3 nucleotides are TGTGCCAGCAGTCCCCCTCATACCCTGACAGCGAACACTGAAGCTTTCTTT.

This clonotype occurred a few times. V usage is TRBV6-1 and J usage is TRBJ2-5, with a tentative D call TRBD2 (6 bases). V lost 2 bases, J lost 4 bases, and 17 bases lay in between. CDR3 length equals 16 residues. Per the germline V gene, CDR1 is MNHNS and CDR2 is SASEGT. CDR3 sequence reads: CASSEFGGATLETQYF. In DNA form, the CDR3 reads TGTGCCAGCAGTGAATTTGGCGGGGCCACATTAGAGACCCAGTACTTC.

This clonotype was seen a few times. The rearrangement uses TRBV15 and TRBJ2-5; no clear D. This CDR3 region has 13 residues. Trimming left V 2 bases short and J 2 bases short, with 6 bases between. Per germline, CDR1 LNHNV and CDR2 YYDKDF (reference sequence). CDR3 coding DNA: TGTGCCACCAGCAGAACAGAGCAAGAGACCCAGTACTTC. Its translation: CATSRTEQETQYF.

In its sample, this clonotype was seen a few times. The J gene is TRBJ1-5, the V gene TRBV6-5; D call uncertain. The V gene's germline CDR1 is MNHEY and CDR2 SVGAGI. CDR3 length equals 15 residues. V was shortened by 10 bases and J by 0 bases, with 16 bases between the two germline ends. Here the CDR3 reads CAITPSSTSNQPQHF. The CDR3 DNA is TGTGCCATCACCCCTTCGTCTACTAGCAATCAGCCCCAGCATTTT.

CDR3 amino acids: CASSLAADSYNEQFF. In nucleotides, the CDR3 is TGCGCCAGCAGCTTGGCAGCGGACAGCTACAATGAGCAGTTCTTC. The gene calls are TRBV5-1 and TRBJ2-1, with D possibly being TRBD1 (6 bases). Trimming cost V 0 bases and J 3 bases, with 10 bases left between them. The germline gives CDR1 SGHRS, CDR2 YFSETQ. The CDR3 runs 15 residues.

This clonotype was counted at least ten times. The gene calls are TRBV7-9 and TRBJ2-5, with D possibly being TRBD1 or TRBD2 (5 bases each). This CDR3 is built from 14 residues. The V end lost 5 bases, the J end lost 4 bases, and 14 bases lay between the germline ends. Germline-derived CDR1 and CDR2 are SEHNR and FQNEAQ (reference sequence). CDR3 in amino acids: CASSRGYVAETQYF. The CDR3 DNA follows: TGTGCCAGCAGCCGGGGCTACGTGGCAGAGACCCAGTACTTC.

This clonotype came up many times. The V call is TRBV15, the J call TRBJ2-1; the D is unclear. The V end lost 0 bases, the J end lost 6 bases, and 6 bases lay between the germline ends. The CDR3 totals 13 residues. Germline loops: CDR1 LNHNV, CDR2 YYDKDF (reference sequence). The DNA of the CDR3 is TGTGCCACCAGCAGAGACAGGTTCAATGAGCAGTTCTTC. This codes for CATSRDRFNEQFF.

The genes are TRBV5-6 and TRBJ1-2; TRBD1 matches at 9 bases. V dropped 4 bases and J dropped 2; count of bases not matched to a gene: 18. CDR3 length equals 19 residues. Germline CDR1 is SGHDT and CDR2 is YYEEEE. CDR3 sequence: CASSPRPDRGIRLNYGYTF. The CDR3 bases are TGTGCCAGCAGCCCCCGGCCGGACAGGGGCATAAGGTTGAACTATGGCTACACCTTC.

A few counts support this clonotype. This sequence joins TRBV10-3 and TRBJ2-3; 8 bases fit TRBD2. With 7 bases clipped from V and 1 base from J, the junction kept 1 base outside the gene matches. CDR1 and CDR2 (germline): ENHRY, SYGVKD. The CDR3 has 13 residues. CDR3 coding DNA: TGTGCCATCATGCGGGGGGGCACAGATACGCAGTATTTT. Translated: CAIMRGGTDTQYF.